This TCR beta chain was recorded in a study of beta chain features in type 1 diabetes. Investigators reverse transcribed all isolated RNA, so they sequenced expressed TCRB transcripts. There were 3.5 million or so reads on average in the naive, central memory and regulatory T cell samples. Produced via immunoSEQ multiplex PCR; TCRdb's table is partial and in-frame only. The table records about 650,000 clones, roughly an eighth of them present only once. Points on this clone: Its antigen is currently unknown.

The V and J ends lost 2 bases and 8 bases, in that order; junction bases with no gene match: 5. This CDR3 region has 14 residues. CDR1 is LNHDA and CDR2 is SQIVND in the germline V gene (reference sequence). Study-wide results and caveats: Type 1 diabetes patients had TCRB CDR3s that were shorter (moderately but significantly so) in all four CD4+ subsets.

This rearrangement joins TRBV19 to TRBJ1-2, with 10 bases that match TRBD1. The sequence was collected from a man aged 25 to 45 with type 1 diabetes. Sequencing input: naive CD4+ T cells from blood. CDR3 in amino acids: CASSISTTGGGYTF. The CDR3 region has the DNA TGTGCCAGTAGTATATCCACGACAGGGGGCGGCTACACCTTC.